This T cell receptor (beta chain) was retrieved from a study of tumor-infiltrating lymphocytes in primary liver carcinoma. Study overall: Recorded tumor stage was T1-T3 N0M0, with diameters of about 4 to 10 cm.

Trimming shortened V by 5 bases and J by 1 base, and 8 bases separated the two germline ends. This CDR3 is built from 13 residues. CDR1 is SEHNR and CDR2 is FQNEAQ in the germline V gene (reference sequence). Unsorted bulk tissue of about 17-32 mg yielded co-extracted RNA and DNA. Whichever tumor sample was examined, it had over 85% viable tumor cells. This clonotype occurred once. The input was 500 ng total RNA; TCR beta cDNA was made from it with a constant-region primer. For TCR beta, libraries were produced by three nested multiplex PCR rounds using slightly modified ARM-PCR. Running roughly 10 cycles apiece, the first two PCR rounds relied on TRBV1-TRBV30 forward primers together with a C-beta reverse primer. MiXCR was run by TCRdb on the multiplex PCR reads, yielding one entry per CDR3 protein. Seen here are around 120,000 distinct CDR3 sequences, 60% to 70% observed once, and the top ten hold around 9%.

This chain joins TRBV7-9 and TRBJ1-1, with D maybe TRBD1 (5 bases). The origin of this receptor is a woman in her sixties with primary liver carcinoma and hepatitis B virus infection. The specimen was liver tumor tissue from sampling region 1. Subset in this sample: tumor region T1, superior pole. In nucleotides, the CDR3 is TGTGCCAGCAGCCGACAGCAGAACACTGAAGCTTTCTTT. Its protein product is CASSRQQNTEAFF. The full variable domain, its missing parts supplied by reference TRBV7-9 and TRBJ1-1, is DTGVSQNPRHKITKRGQNVTFRCDPISEHNRLYWYRQTLGQGPEFLTYFQNEAQLEKSRLLSDRFSAERPKGSFSTLEIQRTEQGDSAMYLCASSRQQNTEAFFGQGTRLTVV.